In its sample, the clone carrying this T cell receptor (beta chain) was seen many times. The antigen is not known. A library made for alpha chains picked up this beta chain off target, so its size means little. Time point described: sample taken at primary tumor resection. Whole RNA came from tumor, nontumor lung or frozen PBMC and was sequenced without being sorted. Untreated early-stage non-small cell lung cancer patients, 65 to 90 in total, were the donors. Germline V gene sequence: CDR1 SGHVS, CDR2 FQNEAQ. The CDR3 has 15 amino acids. After removal of 1 base from V and 8 bases from J, the junction contained 4 bases not matched to a gene. This sample is drawn from a study of spatial heterogeneity in lung cancer. Whole-study context: As counted in raw reads, each unique TCR and UMI combination appeared more than ten times on average.

Study-wide points: Resection blood, more than follow-up blood, showed ubiquitous expanded tumor TCRs.

TCRdb passed the 5' RACE reads through MiXCR, listing each CDR3 protein once. The repertoire holds about 11,000 distinct CDR3 sequences, with about 3.7% as singletons. The source is a female donor with early-stage non-small cell lung cancer. The rearrangement links TRBV7-8 to TRBJ2-1; 11 bases fit TRBD2. The sample in question was PBMCs, obtained at surgery. CDR3 in amino acids: CASSLGLAGSDEQFF. CDR3 in DNA: TGTGCCAGCAGCTTAGGACTAGCGGGGAGCGATGAGCAGTTCTTC. The whole variable domain, remainder taken from reference TRBV7-8 and TRBJ2-1, is GAGVSQSPRYKVAKRGQDVALRCDPISGHVSLFWYQQALGQGPEFLTYFQNEAQLDKSGLPSDRFFAERPEGSVSTLKIQRTQQEDSAVYLCASSLGLAGSDEQFFGPGTRLTVL.